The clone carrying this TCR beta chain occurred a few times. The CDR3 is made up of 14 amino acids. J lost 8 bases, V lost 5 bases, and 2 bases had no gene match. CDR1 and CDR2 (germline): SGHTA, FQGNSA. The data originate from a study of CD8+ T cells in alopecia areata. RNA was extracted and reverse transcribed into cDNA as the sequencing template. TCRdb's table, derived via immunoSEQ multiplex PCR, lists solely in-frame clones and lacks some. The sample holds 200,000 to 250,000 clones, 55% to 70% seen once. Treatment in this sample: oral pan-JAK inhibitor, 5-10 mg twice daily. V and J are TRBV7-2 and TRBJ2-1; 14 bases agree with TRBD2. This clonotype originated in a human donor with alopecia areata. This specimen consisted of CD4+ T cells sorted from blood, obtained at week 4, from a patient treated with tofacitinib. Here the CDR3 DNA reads TGTGCCAGCAGCCGACTAGCGGGGGGGGATGAGCAGTTCTTC. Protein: CASSRLAGGDEQFF.